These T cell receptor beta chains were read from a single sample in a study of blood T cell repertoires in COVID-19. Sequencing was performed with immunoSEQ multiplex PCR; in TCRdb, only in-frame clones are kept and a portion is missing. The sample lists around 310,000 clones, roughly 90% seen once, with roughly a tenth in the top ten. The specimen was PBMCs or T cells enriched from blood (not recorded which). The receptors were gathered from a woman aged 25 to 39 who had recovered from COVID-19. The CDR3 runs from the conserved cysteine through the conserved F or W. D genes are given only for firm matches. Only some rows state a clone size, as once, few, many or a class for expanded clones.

CDR3aa: CASSQDIRGFRSDEQYF; CDR3nt: TGTGCCAGCAGCCAAGATATACGGGGGTTTAGGAGTGACGAGCAGTACTTC; d_gene: -; j_gene: TRBJ2-7; abundance: -; v_gene: TRBV3-1/TRBV3-2; len: 17
CDR3aa: CASSLIKGGTDTQYF; CDR3nt: TGTGCTAGCAGCTTAATAAAGGGGGGCACAGATACGCAGTATTTT; d_gene: -; j_gene: TRBJ2-3; abundance: once; v_gene: TRBV7-7; len: 15
CDR3aa: CSASTTTGYGYTF; CDR3nt: TGCAGTGCTAGTACAACTACGGGGTATGGCTACACCTTC; d_gene: -; j_gene: TRBJ1-2; abundance: -; v_gene: TRBV20-1; len: 13
CDR3aa: CASSLEGISLFEQYF; CDR3nt: TGCGCCAGCAGCTTGGAGGGGATTAGCTTATTCGAGCAGTACTTC; d_gene: -; j_gene: TRBJ2-7; abundance: -; v_gene: TRBV5-1; len: 15
CDR3aa: CASSFRTSYEQYF; CDR3nt: TGCGCCAGCAGCTTCAGGACTTCCTACGAGCAGTACTTC; d_gene: -; j_gene: TRBJ2-7; abundance: -; v_gene: TRBV5-1; len: 13
CDR3aa: CSASVRGFYEQYF; CDR3nt: TGCAGTGCTAGTGTCAGGGGGTTTTACGAGCAGTACTTC; d_gene: TRBD1; j_gene: TRBJ2-7; abundance: -; v_gene: TRBV20-1; len: 13
CDR3aa: CAWSGQGAAVWSYNEQFF; CDR3nt: TGTGCCTGGAGCGGACAGGGGGCAGCAGTATGGTCCTACAATGAGCAGTTCTTC; d_gene: TRBD1; j_gene: TRBJ2-1; abundance: -; v_gene: TRBV30; len: 18
CDR3aa: CASSPKDRDPLEWEQYF; CDR3nt: TGCGCCAGCAGCCCCAAGGACAGGGACCCTCTGGAATGGGAGCAGTACTTC; d_gene: TRBD1; j_gene: TRBJ2-7; abundance: -; v_gene: TRBV23-1; len: 17
CDR3aa: CASSLNQGAETQYF; CDR3nt: TGTGCCAGCAGCTTAAATCAGGGGGCCGAGACCCAGTACTTC; d_gene: TRBD1; j_gene: TRBJ2-5; abundance: -; v_gene: TRBV13; len: 14
CDR3aa: CASSPGGEAKNIQYF; CDR3nt: TGCGCCAGCAGCCCCGGGGGGGAGGCCAAAAACATTCAGTACTTC; d_gene: TRBD2; j_gene: TRBJ2-4; abundance: -; v_gene: TRBV5-1; len: 15
CDR3aa: CASSPTHGAEDEQYF; CDR3nt: TGTGCCAGCAGCCCCACCCACGGAGCCGAGGACGAGCAGTACTTC; d_gene: -; j_gene: TRBJ2-7; abundance: -; v_gene: TRBV7-2; len: 15
CDR3aa: CASTSGDRDNNEQFF; CDR3nt: TGCGCCAGCACCTCTGGGGACAGGGATAACAATGAGCAGTTCTTC; d_gene: TRBD1; j_gene: TRBJ2-1; abundance: -; v_gene: TRBV5-1; len: 15
CDR3aa: CASSGTEETQYF; CDR3nt: TGTGCCAGCAGCGGGACAGAAGAGACCCAGTACTTC; d_gene: -; j_gene: TRBJ2-5; abundance: -; v_gene: TRBV9; len: 12
CDR3aa: CAISPTLESSDTQYF; CDR3nt: TGTGCCATCAGCCCTACACTAGAAAGTTCCGATACGCAGTATTTT; d_gene: -; j_gene: TRBJ2-3; abundance: -; v_gene: TRBV10-3; len: 15
CDR3aa: CASSSSGSSNEQFF; CDR3nt: TGTGCCAGCAGCTCTAGCGGGAGTTCTAATGAGCAGTTCTTC; d_gene: TRBD2; j_gene: TRBJ2-1; abundance: -; v_gene: TRBV5-4; len: 14
CDR3aa: CASSSTWGLYEQYF; CDR3nt: TGTGCCAGCAGCTCCACCTGGGGACTATACGAGCAGTACTTC; d_gene: TRBD2; j_gene: TRBJ2-7; abundance: -; v_gene: TRBV7-2; len: 14
CDR3aa: CASSLAGRPRTDTQYF; CDR3nt: TGTGCCAGCAGCTTAGCAGGTCGGCCACGAACAGATACGCAGTATTTT; d_gene: -; j_gene: TRBJ2-3; abundance: -; v_gene: TRBV11-2; len: 16
CDR3aa: CASETSTGNGNQPQHF; CDR3nt: TGTGCCAGTGAAACCAGTACAGGGAACGGAAATCAGCCCCAGCATTTT; d_gene: -; j_gene: TRBJ1-5; abundance: -; v_gene: TRBV19; len: 16
CDR3aa: CASSPGFQGWDIQYF; CDR3nt: TGCGCCAGCAGCCCGGGTTTCCAGGGGTGGGACATTCAGTACTTC; d_gene: -; j_gene: TRBJ2-4; abundance: -; v_gene: TRBV5-1; len: 15
CDR3aa: CASSVDRPSYGYTF; CDR3nt: TGCGCCAGCAGCGTCGACAGGCCTTCCTATGGCTACACCTTC; d_gene: -; j_gene: TRBJ1-2; abundance: -; v_gene: TRBV5-1; len: 14
CDR3aa: CASSYQGRNYGYTF; CDR3nt: TGTGCCAGCAGTTACCAGGGGCGCAACTATGGCTACACCTTC; d_gene: -; j_gene: TRBJ1-2; abundance: -; v_gene: TRBV6-5; len: 14
CDR3aa: CASSQQVLVYEQYF; CDR3nt: TGCGCCAGCAGCCAACAGGTACTAGTCTACGAGCAGTACTTC; d_gene: -; j_gene: TRBJ2-7; abundance: few; v_gene: TRBV4-1; len: 14
CDR3aa: CASSPLASGNEQFF; CDR3nt: TGTGCCAGCTCACCATTGGCTAGCGGAAATGAGCAGTTCTTC; d_gene: TRBD2; j_gene: TRBJ2-1; abundance: -; v_gene: TRBV18; len: 14
CDR3aa: CASNILADEQYF; CDR3nt: TGTGCCAGCAATATTCTAGCTGACGAGCAGTACTTC; d_gene: -; j_gene: TRBJ2-7; abundance: once; v_gene: TRBV2; len: 12